These T cell receptor beta chains were read from a single sample in a study of OX40 agonist ivuxolimab in advanced cancers. Using immunoSEQ multiplex PCR, the repertoire was profiled, and TCRdb retains in-frame clones only, with some absent. The repertoire holds 70,000 to 95,000 clones, with about 90% as singletons. The input for sequencing was CD4+ or CD8+ T cells sorted from blood, taken in a trial of the OX40 agonist ivuxolimab. Receptor source: an adult with an advanced solid tumor such as melanoma, head and neck, liver or kidney cancer. Both conserved end residues are part of each CDR3. D genes are given only for firm matches. The size field is filled for only some rows; it gives once, few, many or a size class.

J: TRBJ2-1
size: .
V: TRBV10-3
D: TRBD1
DNA: TGTGCCATCACCGAGGGACAGGGGATATACAATGAGCAGTTCTTC
CDR3: CAITEGQGIYNEQFF

J: TRBJ1-3
size: .
V: TRBV9
D: .
DNA: TGTGCCAGCAGTGGGACAACTGGAAACACCATATATTTT
CDR3: CASSGTTGNTIYF

J: TRBJ1-1
size: .
V: TRBV2
D: .
DNA: TGTGCCAGCAGTGTAGAAGTATCCTTCACTGAAGCTTTCTTT
CDR3: CASSVEVSFTEAFF

J: TRBJ2-6
size: .
V: TRBV6-1
D: TRBD1
DNA: TGTGCCAGCAGTGAGTGGGGACAGGGTAGGCCTGGGGCCAACGTCCTGACTTTC
CDR3: CASSEWGQGRPGANVLTF

J: TRBJ2-2
size: .
V: TRBV14
D: .
DNA: TGTGCCAGCAGCCCTGACGGTTACACCGGGGAGCTGTTTTTT
CDR3: CASSPDGYTGELFF

J: TRBJ1-5
size: .
V: TRBV19
D: .
DNA: TGTGCCAGTAGTACTATCGACCCGGGCAATCAGCCCCAGCATTTT
CDR3: CASSTIDPGNQPQHF

J: TRBJ1-2
size: .
V: TRBV25-1
D: TRBD1
DNA: TGTGCCAGCAGAGAAACAGGGGGCGCAAACTATGGCTACACCTTC
CDR3: CASRETGGANYGYTF

J: TRBJ1-5
size: .
V: TRBV28
D: .
DNA: TGTGCCAGCAGTTTTGCAGTCCGGCCCCAGCATTTT
CDR3: CASSFAVRPQHF

J: TRBJ1-1
size: .
V: TRBV30
D: TRBD1
DNA: TGTTCCACCCAACGACAGGGGGCCGGATCGGAAGCTTTCTTT
CDR3: CSTQRQGAGSEAFF

J: TRBJ2-5
size: .
V: TRBV5-6
D: .
DNA: TGTGCCAGCAGCTTCAAGGCTGGCCAAGAGACCCAGTACTTC
CDR3: CASSFKAGQETQYF

J: TRBJ2-7
size: .
V: TRBV5-5
D: TRBD2
DNA: TGTGCCAGAAGACAGACTAGCGGGAGACACTACGAGCAGTACTTC
CDR3: CARRQTSGRHYEQYF

J: TRBJ2-1
size: few
V: TRBV2
D: .
DNA: TGTGCCAGCAGGTCGATTCGCGGGATACTTGCTGAGCAGTTCTTC
CDR3: CASRSIRGILAEQFF

J: TRBJ1-4
size: .
V: TRBV18
D: .
DNA: TGTGCCAGCTCACCCTACCTCGGGGAAAAACTGTTTTTT
CDR3: CASSPYLGEKLFF

J: TRBJ2-5
size: .
V: TRBV5-1
D: .
DNA: TGCGCCAGCAGCCAACCAATGGTCAGGGGCTCAGAGACCCAGTACTTC
CDR3: CASSQPMVRGSETQYF

J: TRBJ2-2
size: .
V: TRBV28
D: TRBD1
DNA: TGTGCCAGCAGGGAGACAGGGCGAGACACCGGGGAGCTGTTTTTT
CDR3: CASRETGRDTGELFF

J: TRBJ2-1
size: .
V: TRBV4-2
D: .
DNA: TGTGCCAGCAGCCAAGATCTTAGCCCAGTAACGAGCTCCTACAATGAGCAGTTCTTC
CDR3: CASSQDLSPVTSSYNEQFF

J: TRBJ2-1
size: .
V: TRBV4-3
D: TRBD2
DNA: TGCGCCAGCAGTTCGGATAGCGGCGGGGGGGAGCAGTTCTTC
CDR3: CASSSDSGGGEQFF

J: TRBJ2-2
size: .
V: TRBV19
D: .
DNA: TGTGCCAGTAGTGTCCAGGAGAGCACCGGGGAGCTGTTTTTT
CDR3: CASSVQESTGELFF

J: TRBJ1-5
size: .
V: TRBV28
D: .
DNA: TGTGCCAGCAGTTTGAAGGCCCAGCCCCAGCATTTT
CDR3: CASSLKAQPQHF

J: TRBJ1-5
size: .
V: TRBV18
D: TRBD1
DNA: TGTGCCAGCTCAGCTACAGGGGGCAATCAGCCCCAGCATTTT
CDR3: CASSATGGNQPQHF

J: TRBJ1-4
size: .
V: TRBV29-1
D: .
DNA: TGCAGCGTCGCCTCAGGGGTTACTAATGAAAAACTGTTTTTT
CDR3: CSVASGVTNEKLFF

J: TRBJ1-2
size: .
V: TRBV6-5
D: .
DNA: TGTGCCAGCAGTTACCGGAGTAAGGGCGTAGGGGGCTACACCTTC
CDR3: CASSYRSKGVGGYTF

J: TRBJ1-5
size: .
V: TRBV19
D: TRBD1
DNA: TGTGCCAGTAGTAACAACCAGGGGGCACTAGATGGGTATCAGCCCCAGCATTTT
CDR3: CASSNNQGALDGYQPQHF

J: TRBJ1-5
size: .
V: TRBV30
D: TRBD1
DNA: TGTGCCTGGAGTTCTCCCGGGACAGGGTGGCGCAATCAGCCCCAGCATTTT
CDR3: CAWSSPGTGWRNQPQHF

J: TRBJ2-1
size: .
V: TRBV5-1
D: TRBD2
DNA: TGCGCCAGCAGCTCCCGGGGTTTGGGAGCGGGAGGCACAAGCGAGCAGTTCTTC
CDR3: CASSSRGLGAGGTSEQFF